This T cell receptor (beta chain) was found in a study of T cells in women clearing cervical HPV infection. As to this clone: The CDR3 is cut off 3 residues early in the read; its end comes from the germline J gene.

CDR1 LNHDA and CDR2 SQIVND come from the germline V gene (reference sequence). J gave up 5 bases and V 6 bases, and 7 bases lay outside the gene matches. This CDR3 is 15 amino acids long. Only in-frame clones appear in the TCRdb table, and some are missing; sequencing was by immunoSEQ multiplex PCR. This sample's clone table lists approximately 18,000 clones. The gene calls are TRBV19 and TRBJ1-6, with TRBD1 matching over 7 bases. This TCR derives from a woman between 18 and 69 years old with a cervical HPV16 infection that either progressed to CIN3+ or cleared (not recorded which). The sequenced sample consisted of blood buffy coat. CDR3 DNA (partial): TGTGCCAGTAGAACCGGGACAGAAGATAATTCACCC. Its translation: CASRTGTEDNSP. The complete CDR3 protein is CASRTGTEDNSPLHF.